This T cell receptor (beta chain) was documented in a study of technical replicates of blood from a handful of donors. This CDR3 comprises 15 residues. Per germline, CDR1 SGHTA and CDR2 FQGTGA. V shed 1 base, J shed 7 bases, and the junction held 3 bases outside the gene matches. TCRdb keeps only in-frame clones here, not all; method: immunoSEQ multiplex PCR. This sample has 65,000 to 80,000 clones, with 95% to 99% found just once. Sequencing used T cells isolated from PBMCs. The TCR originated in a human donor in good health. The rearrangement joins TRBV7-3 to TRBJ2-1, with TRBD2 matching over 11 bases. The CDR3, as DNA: TGTGCCAGCAGCTTAAGCGCTAGCGGGAGGAATGAGCAGTTCTTC. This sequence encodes CASSLSASGRNEQFF.